This is a list of T cell receptor beta chains from one sample in a study of blood T cell repertoires in COVID-19. Assay: immunoSEQ multiplex PCR; the TCRdb copy retains only in-frame clones and omits some. Here the sample spans about 440,000 clones, about 90% being singletons. Sequenced material: PBMCs or T cells enriched from blood (not recorded which). All receptors come from a man aged 18 to 30 who had recovered from COVID-19. Both conserved end residues are part of each CDR3. D genes are given only for firm matches. The size of a clone is reported for some rows only, either as once, few or many, or as a class for expanded clones.

d_gene,j_gene,abundance,v_gene,CDR3aa,CDR3nt
TRBD2,TRBJ2-2,-,TRBV5-6,CASSLPGGPSTGELFF,TGTGCCAGCAGCTTGCCGGGGGGGCCGAGCACCGGGGAGCTGTTTTTT
TRBD1,TRBJ2-2,-,TRBV19,CATQDRGTNTGELFF,TGTGCCACCCAGGACAGGGGGACGAACACCGGGGAGCTGTTTTTT
-,TRBJ2-2,-,TRBV5-8,CASSPLLIALQRPDTGELFF,TGTGCCAGCAGCCCACTACTGATAGCCCTCCAGCGGCCAGACACCGGGGAGCTGTTTTTT
TRBD1,TRBJ2-7,-,TRBV11-2,CASSSYGTGGFQRTYEQYF,TGTGCCAGCAGTTCATACGGGACAGGGGGCTTTCAAAGAACCTACGAGCAGTACTTC
TRBD2,TRBJ2-1,-,TRBV4-1,CASSHQAGKYNEQFF,TGCGCCAGCAGCCACCAAGCGGGAAAGTACAATGAGCAGTTCTTC
TRBD1,TRBJ2-3,-,TRBV2,CASSPGQGYTDTQYF,TGTGCCAGCAGTCCGGGACAGGGCTACACAGATACGCAGTATTTT
TRBD1,TRBJ1-5,-,TRBV28,CASSWTGQPQHF,TGTGCCAGCAGCTGGACAGGGCAGCCCCAGCATTTT
-,TRBJ1-6,-,TRBV6-4,CASSVRGENSPLHF,TGTGCCAGCAGTGTTCGGGGAGAGAATTCACCCCTCCACTTT
TRBD2,TRBJ2-7,-,TRBV19,CASSKSSGRVKRYEQYF,TGTGCCAGTAGTAAAAGTAGCGGGAGGGTAAAGAGGTACGAGCAGTACTTC
TRBD1,TRBJ2-5,once,TRBV30,CAWRHKWDRGMETQYF,TGTGCCTGGAGGCATAAATGGGACAGGGGGATGGAGACCCAGTACTTC
-,TRBJ1-5,-,TRBV7-8,CASSVKAGQPQHF,TGTGCCAGCAGCGTCAAGGCAGGGCAGCCCCAGCATTTT
-,TRBJ1-4,-,TRBV3-1/TRBV3-2,CASSHRGRATNEKLFF,TGTGCCAGCAGCCATCGGGGGAGAGCAACTAATGAAAAACTGTTTTTT
-,TRBJ1-1,-,TRBV18,CASSQSITEAFF,TGTGCCAGCTCACAGAGTATCACTGAAGCTTTCTTT
TRBD1,TRBJ1-5,-,TRBV5-1,CASSLRTGDQPQHF,TGCGCCAGCAGCCTCCGGACAGGGGATCAGCCCCAGCATTTT
-,TRBJ1-2,-,TRBV6-1,CASSVGRGDYGYTF,TGTGCCAGCAGTGTGGGGCGGGGGGACTATGGCTACACCTTC
TRBD2,TRBJ2-1,-,TRBV27,CASSLASGNPKSYNEQFF,TGTGCCAGCAGTTTGGCCAGCGGGAATCCGAAGTCCTACAATGAGCAGTTCTTC
-,TRBJ1-2,few,TRBV7-2,CASSSPGWVNGYTF,TGTGCCAGCAGCTCACCAGGATGGGTTAATGGCTACACCTTC
TRBD2,TRBJ2-3,-,TRBV18,CASSPERGIGTQYF,TGTGCCAGCTCACCAGAGCGGGGGATAGGTACGCAGTATTTT
-,TRBJ2-1,-,TRBV10-3,CAISQNSLQNEQFF,TGTGCCATCAGTCAAAACAGCTTGCAGAATGAGCAGTTCTTC
TRBD1,TRBJ2-7,many,TRBV11-3,CASSQGQGAYEQYF,TGTGCCAGCAGCCAAGGACAGGGCGCCTACGAGCAGTACTTC
-,TRBJ2-7,-,TRBV6-5,CASSGGDYEQYF,TGTGCCAGCAGCGGAGGGGACTACGAGCAGTACTTC
-,TRBJ2-7,-,TRBV2,CASTYGQGIYEQYF,TGTGCCAGCACCTATGGGCAGGGGATCTACGAGCAGTACTTC